This T cell receptor (beta chain) is drawn from a study of molecular identifiers for immune sequencing clone quantification. TCRdb fed the PCR reads into MiXCR, producing one record per CDR3 protein. The profile shows approximately 500,000 distinct CDR3 sequences, roughly 25% of them singletons. V dropped 6 bases and J dropped 6; count of bases not matched to a gene: 8. The CDR3 length is 13 residues. Germline V gene sequence: CDR1 SGHNT, CDR2 YYREEE (reference sequence). The chain uses TRBV5-4 and TRBJ1-1; 7 nucleotides align to TRBD1. Sequenced: naive CD8+ T cells from blood, with Jurkat cell RNA spiked in. Subset reported: FACS-sorted CD8+CD4-CCR7+CD45RA+ naive T cells. This receptor was obtained from a human donor in good health. Some libraries in this study had Jurkat cell RNA spiked in. CDR3 DNA: TGTGCCAGCACACCCACAGGGGAAGCTGAAGCTTTCTTT. Residues: CASTPTGEAEAFF.